This T cell receptor (beta chain) originates from a study of graft-versus-host responses after intestinal transplantation. To note about this clone: The antigen remains unidentified.

TCRdb keeps only in-frame clones here, not all; method: immunoSEQ multiplex PCR. The sample carries about 130,000 clones, nearly 95% recorded once. The CDR3 has 14 amino acids. Germline V gene lookup returns CDR1 SGHRS and CDR2 YFSETQ. Trimming stripped 0 bases from V and 2 bases from J, with 8 bases between. This TCR was sampled from a human donor who received an intestinal transplant. This sample comprised unstimulated CD4+ T cells sorted from spleen or lymph node cells, obtained before intestinal transplant. J is TRBJ2-5 and V is TRBV5-1; possibly TRBD2 for D (5 bases). CDR3: CASSLARTQETQYF. DNA of the CDR3: TGCGCCAGCAGCTTGGCCAGGACTCAAGAGACCCAGTACTTC.